These T cell receptor beta chains were read from a single sample in a study of T cell changes during pregnancy in multiple sclerosis. Clones were read by immunoSEQ multiplex PCR, and TCRdb kept only the in-frame ones, dropping some. The profile covers roughly 40,000 clones, with approximately 90% appearing a single time and around 0.4% taken by the ten largest. Specimen: CD4+ T cells from peripheral blood mononuclear cells, collected in the second trimester of pregnancy. These receptors all come from a female donor with multiple sclerosis, enrolled in a pregnancy study. CDR3s include the opening cysteine and the closing phenylalanine or tryptophan. D genes are given only for firm matches. The size field is filled for only some rows; it gives once, few, many or a size class.

size	V	D	J	DNA	CDR3
few	TRBV27	.	TRBJ1-1	TGTGCCAGCAGTTTAAGGGGAGGCACTGAAGCTTTCTTT	CASSLRGGTEAFF
.	TRBV5-1	TRBD1	TRBJ2-5	TGCGCCAGCAGCTCGGGACAGGTCCAAGAGACCCAGTACTTC	CASSSGQVQETQYF
.	TRBV7-9	.	TRBJ1-1	TGTGCCAGCAGCTTAGGGGGAGTTGACACTGAAGCTTTCTTT	CASSLGGVDTEAFF
once	TRBV5-4	TRBD1	TRBJ1-5	TGTGCCAGCAGCTTGACAGGGGGCGCCCATAACAATCAGCCCCAGCATTTT	CASSLTGGAHNNQPQHF
.	TRBV19	.	TRBJ1-1	TGTGCCAGTAGAGGGCAGGGATCCACTGAAGCTTTCTTT	CASRGQGSTEAFF
.	TRBV19	.	TRBJ2-7	TGTGCCAGTAGTATAGAGTCGGGTCGGAGCTACGAGCAGTACTTC	CASSIESGRSYEQYF
.	TRBV4-2	.	TRBJ1-2	TGTGCCAGCAGCCAGCCGGACAGCTATGGCTACACCTTC	CASSQPDSYGYTF
.	TRBV28	.	TRBJ1-2	TGTGCCAGCAGTTCGGGGGGGGGCGGTAACTATGGCTACACCTTC	CASSSGGGGNYGYTF
.	TRBV5-1	.	TRBJ2-5	TGCGCCAGCCTCGGTCGGGGGGCAGAGACCCAGTACTTC	CASLGRGAETQYF
once	TRBV25-1	TRBD1	TRBJ2-3	TGTGCCAGCAGTCTGACAGGGGCCGGTCCAGATACGCAGTATTTT	CASSLTGAGPDTQYF
.	TRBV27	TRBD1	TRBJ2-5	TGTGCCAGCAGTTGGGACAGGGCCGAGACCCAGTACTTC	CASSWDRAETQYF
.	TRBV30	TRBD1	TRBJ1-3	TGTGCCTGGAGTGTCGGAGGGGGCCGTCGAAACACCATATATTTT	CAWSVGGGRRNTIYF
once	TRBV5-1	.	TRBJ2-5	TGCGCCAGCAGCGTAGGGGCCTCCTCCCAAGAGACCCAGTACTTC	CASSVGASSQETQYF
once	TRBV6-5	.	TRBJ2-7	TGTGCCAGCAGTTACTCGTGGGCTCCCGGGACCTACGAGCAGTACTTC	CASSYSWAPGTYEQYF
once	TRBV11-2	.	TRBJ2-1	TGTGCCAGCAGCTTAGATCAGGATGAGCAGTTCTTC	CASSLDQDEQFF
.	TRBV9	TRBD1	TRBJ2-2	TGTGCCAGCAGCGTATTAGGGACAGGCACCGGGGAGCTGTTTTTT	CASSVLGTGTGELFF
.	TRBV6-1	.	TRBJ2-2	TGTGCCAGCAGTGCTCTTGACACCGGGGAGCTGTTTTTT	CASSALDTGELFF
.	TRBV7-6	TRBD1	TRBJ1-1	TGTGCCAGCAGCCGGGGGACAGGTAACACTGAAGCTTTCTTT	CASSRGTGNTEAFF
.	TRBV7-2	.	TRBJ1-4	TGTGCCAGCAGCTCTTTTCCCGGGGATGAAAAACTGTTTTTT	CASSSFPGDEKLFF
.	TRBV19	.	TRBJ1-3	TGTGCCAGTAGTATGGTCATTAGGGGATCTGGAAACACCATATATTTT	CASSMVIRGSGNTIYF
.	TRBV7-2	.	TRBJ1-2	TGTGCCAGCAGCTTAGGTGTTAGGAGAGAAAACTATGGCTACACCTTC	CASSLGVRRENYGYTF
.	TRBV5-5	TRBD1	TRBJ2-2	TGTGCCAGCAGCTTGGGAAGGACAGGGGGTAGCACCGGGGAGCTGTTTTTT	CASSLGRTGGSTGELFF
.	TRBV5-1	.	TRBJ2-5	TGCGCCAGCAGCTTGGGAGCCACTCAAGAGACCCAGTACTTC	CASSLGATQETQYF
.	TRBV14	.	TRBJ2-3	TGTGCCAGCAGCCAAATCAGGGGGGCGGGCGACACAGATACGCAGTATTTT	CASSQIRGAGDTDTQYF
.	TRBV18	.	TRBJ2-3	TGTGCCAGCTCACCAAGTCAGGGCCGGTCAGATACGCAGTATTTT	CASSPSQGRSDTQYF
.	TRBV30	.	TRBJ1-2	TGTGCCTGGAGTGTTCCCAGGGATGGCTACACCTTC	CAWSVPRDGYTF
.	TRBV10-3	TRBD2	TRBJ2-2	TGTGCCACCCGGAAGACTAGCGACTCGAACACCGGGGAGCTGTTTTTT	CATRKTSDSNTGELFF
.	TRBV10-1	TRBD2	TRBJ2-1	TGCGCCAACAAGTTTAGCCGCGCGGGGGAGAGCTCCTACAATGAGCAGTTCTTC	CANKFSRAGESSYNEQFF
.	TRBV11-1	TRBD1	TRBJ2-5	TGTGCCAGCAAAAAACGACCGGGACAGGGGGAAGGAGAGACCCAGTACTTC	CASKKRPGQGEGETQYF
.	TRBV7-3	.	TRBJ2-7	TGTGCCAGCAGCTACCAGGGAGGATCCTACGAGCAGTACTTC	CASSYQGGSYEQYF
.	TRBV19	TRBD1	TRBJ2-1	TGTGCCAGTAGTCACAGACAGGGGCAGTACAATGAGCAGTTCTTC	CASSHRQGQYNEQFF
.	TRBV2	TRBD1	TRBJ1-1	TGTGCCAGCAGGACGCAGGGGGAGGATACTGAAGCTTTCTTT	CASRTQGEDTEAFF
once	TRBV6-6	TRBD1	TRBJ1-3	TGTGCCAGCAGCCCCGGACAGGGAGTTGGTAACACCATATATTTT	CASSPGQGVGNTIYF